This TCR beta chain was found in a study of blood T cells in healthy people across ages. PCR was performed a second time for about 7 to 11 cycles using a sample-barcoded 5' primer and a J-beta primer mix. One entry per CDR3 protein results from TCRdb running MiXCR on the 5' RACE reads. Here the sample spans 1 million to 1.2 million distinct CDR3 sequences, more than 30% being singletons. The CDR3 has 15 residues. Trimming shortened V by 0 bases and J by 7 bases, and 16 bases separated the two germline ends. Germline V gives CDR1 KGHSH, CDR2 LQKENI. This clonotype has only a few counts. The sample was blood. The receptor's source is a man aged 18 to 30 in good health. The gene calls are TRBV18 and TRBJ2-7, with D possibly TRBD1 on 5 matching bases. For the CDR3, the DNA is TGTGCCAGCTCACCACCTGAAGGGCAAAGGGGAGAGCAGTACTTC. This codes for CASSPPEGQRGEQYF.